This T cell receptor beta chain is drawn from a study of T cell changes during pregnancy in multiple sclerosis. Repertoires were generated with immunoSEQ multiplex PCR, while TCRdb's copy carries only in-frame clones and drops some. The table includes tens of thousands of clones, 91% detected once. This CDR3 contains 13 residues. V lost 3 bases and J 2 bases, leaving 8 bases between the germline ends. Per the germline V gene, CDR1 is MNHEY and CDR2 is SMNVEV (reference sequence). This TCR came from a female donor in good health, serving as a control in a pregnancy study. Some clones in this sample may be carry-over from other donors' samples. This chain links TRBV27 with TRBJ2-7; possible D gene TRBD2, 5 bases. Source: PBMCs, taken in the first trimester of pregnancy. Written as DNA, the CDR3 is TGTGCCAGCAGTTTCCCCGGGGCCTACGAGCAGTACTTC. Its translation: CASSFPGAYEQYF.